The next 21 T cell receptor beta chains were all read from a single sample in a study of cytomegalovirus exposure and HLA in healthy donors. The study ran its PCR with 60 Vbeta and 13 Jbeta primers. Profiled with immunoSEQ multiplex PCR; TCRdb holds only in-frame clones, not every one. Among tens of thousands of clones listed, roughly 67% were seen once. Sample: PBMCs. These receptor sequences come from a man in his forties or fifties in good health and CMV-seropositive.

This clone was observed once. The chain carries TRBV30 and TRBJ1-6, with 8 bases aligning to TRBD1. This CDR3 comprises 17 residues. CDR1 and CDR2 from the germline V gene are GTSNPN and SVGIG (reference sequence). V shed 2 bases, J shed 3 bases, and the junction held 9 bases outside the gene matches. CDR3 sequence reads: CAWSSGQGGFYNSPLHF. The CDR3 region has the DNA TGTGCCTGGAGTAGTGGACAGGGAGGCTTCTATAATTCACCCCTCCACTTT.

J is TRBJ2-1 and V is TRBV5-1; 9 nucleotides line up with TRBD2. Germline V gene data show CDR1 as SGHRS and CDR2 as YFSETQ. The CDR3 sequence is 15 residues long. The trim removed 0 bases at V and 8 bases at J, leaving 6 bases unmatched. The CDR3 bases are TGCGCCAGCAGCTTGGTGCCTAGCGGGGCGGATGAGCAGTTCTTC. Translation: CASSLVPSGADEQFF.

This chain joins TRBV5-6 and TRBJ1-1; no clear D gene. Deletions cut 4 bases from V and 5 bases from J, with 12 bases between. The CDR3 has 13 amino acids. Germline loops: CDR1 SGHDT, CDR2 YYEEEE. In DNA, the CDR3 is TGTGCCAGCAGCCCGGACGCGGGGACTGAAGCTTTCTTT. It is translated as CASSPDAGTEAFF.

The chain combines TRBV6-1 with TRBJ2-3, with D unclear. The CDR3 length is 11 residues. V shed 7 bases and J shed 4 bases, with 6 bases lying between them. CDR1 MNHNS and CDR2 SASEGT come from the germline V gene. CDR3: CASTPADTQYF. CDR3 sequence (DNA): TGTGCCAGCACCCCCGCAGATACGCAGTATTTT.

The chain has TRBV5-1 and TRBJ2-6; 7 bases map to TRBD2. Looked up from germline, CDR1 is SGHRS and CDR2 is YFSETQ. The V gene end was trimmed by 0 bases and the J gene end by 4 bases; junction bases not matched to a gene: 10. The CDR3 spans 18 residues. The CDR3 DNA reads TGCGCCAGCAGCTTGGCCTTGGCGGGAGTGGGAGGGGCCAACGTCCTGACTTTC. Its translation: CASSLALAGVGGANVLTF.

This clone counts as large (0.1 to 1%). The chain couples TRBV18 to TRBJ2-1, with TRBD1 matching 7 bases. The germline gives CDR1 KGHSH, CDR2 LQKENI. The CDR3 is made up of 14 amino acids. The ends lost 1 base at V and 4 bases at J; junction bases unmatched: 1. DNA of the CDR3: TGTGCCAGCTCACCACAGGGGGCTTACAATGAGCAGTTCTTC. It specifies CASSPQGAYNEQFF.

V gene TRBV28 combines with J gene TRBJ1-1; possibly TRBD1 for D (6 bases). Deletions cut 7 bases from V and 8 bases from J, with 20 bases between. CDR1 is MDHEN and CDR2 is SYDVKM in the germline V gene. CDR3 length equals 14 residues. The CDR3 sequence is CASKYRVAGGEAFF. CDR3 in DNA: TGTGCCAGCAAGTACAGGGTGGCGGGGGGGGAAGCTTTCTTT.

This rearrangement joins TRBV5-8 to TRBJ2-1, with 8 bases identical to TRBD2. Germline values: CDR1 SGHTS, CDR2 YDEGEE. The CDR3 runs to 15 residues. The V and J ends lost 5 bases and 6 bases, in that order; junction bases with no gene match: 10. The CDR3 nucleotides read TGTGCCAGCAGATTACCGGGACTAGTTACCAATGAGCAGTTCTTC. Amino acids: CASRLPGLVTNEQFF.

This chain connects TRBV7-6 to TRBJ2-3, with 7 bases fitting TRBD2. The trim removed 5 bases at V and 6 bases at J, leaving 14 bases unmatched. This CDR3 region has 16 residues. Looked up from germline, CDR1 is SGHVS and CDR2 is FNYEAQ. The CDR3 DNA follows: TGTGCCAGCAGCAACCGAAGGTGGGGGGGTGAGGATACGCAGTATTTT. Encoded protein: CASSNRRWGGEDTQYF. The variable domain in full, completed from reference TRBV7-6 and TRBJ2-3, reads GAGVSQSPRYKVTKRGQDVALRCDPISGHVSLYWYRQALGQGPEFLTYFNYEAQQDKSGLPNDRFSAERPEGSISTLTIQRTEQRDSAMYRCASSNRRWGGEDTQYFGPGTRLTVL.

The gene calls are TRBV7-2 and TRBJ1-1; TRBD1 might be the D (6 bases). Per the germline V gene, CDR1 is SGHTA and CDR2 is FQGNSA. CDR3 size: 15 residues. The germline V and J ends were trimmed by 2 bases and 4 bases, with 14 bases remaining between them. This CDR3 is CASSLSVTGVTEAFF. In DNA form, the CDR3 reads TGTGCCAGCAGCTTATCGGTGACAGGAGTCACTGAAGCTTTCTTT. The entire variable domain, with the rest obtained from reference TRBV7-2 and TRBJ1-1, is as follows: GAGVSQSPSNKVTEKGKDVELRCDPISGHTALYWYRQSLGQGLEFLIYFQGNSAPDKSGLPSDRFSAERTGGSVSTLTIQRTQQEDSAVYLCASSLSVTGVTEAFFGQGTRLTVV.

This chain connects TRBV7-9 to TRBJ2-7; D remains unclear. Per the germline V gene, CDR1 is SEHNR and CDR2 is FQNEAQ (reference sequence). V lost 5 bases to trimming and J lost 1 base, with 3 bases between them. The CDR3 runs 11 residues. The CDR3, as DNA: TGTGCCAGCAGCCCGTCCTACGAGCAGTACTTC. Amino acid sequence: CASSPSYEQYF.

This clone was recorded a few times. The chain carries TRBV5-8 and TRBJ1-1, with D perhaps matching TRBD1 (5 bases). This CDR3 has 14 amino acids. CDR1 SGHTS and CDR2 YDEGEE come from the germline V gene. Trimming pared 0 bases from V and 6 bases from J, leaving 12 bases between. For the CDR3, the DNA is TGTGCCAGCAGCTTGGATCAGGGTTTGGCTGAAGCTTTCTTT. Its protein is CASSLDQGLAEAFF.

This chain uses TRBV7-2 with TRBJ2-7, with 8 bases fitting TRBD1. From germline, CDR1 is SGHTA and CDR2 FQGNSA. CDR3 length: 14 amino acids. The V gene end was trimmed by 2 bases and the J gene end by 4 bases; junction bases not matched to a gene: 4. The CDR3 sequence is CASSLFQGAYEQYF. The CDR3 nucleotides read TGTGCCAGCAGCTTATTTCAGGGGGCTTACGAGCAGTACTTC.

The J gene is TRBJ1-5, the V gene TRBV2; 7 bases are shared with TRBD1. This CDR3 has 13 residues. The germline V gene has CDR1 SNHLY and CDR2 FYNNEI. V lost 7 bases, J lost 4 bases, and 4 bases stayed unmatched. The CDR3 region has the DNA TGTGCCAGCAAGGGACAGCCTAATCAGCCCCAGCATTTT. This codes for CASKGQPNQPQHF.

This chain connects TRBV27 to TRBJ2-5, with 8 bases matching TRBD1. Germline V gives CDR1 MNHEY, CDR2 SMNVEV (reference sequence). Trimming cost V 3 bases and J 5 bases; bases outside gene matches: 11. This CDR3 spans 16 amino acids. The CDR3 region has the DNA TGTGCCAGCAGTTTCCTCCCCGCAGGGGGCGGTGAGACCCAGTACTTC. It yields the protein CASSFLPAGGGETQYF.

This clone was detected a few times. CDR3 nucleotide sequence: TGTGCCAACTCCGGACAGATTCAAGAGACCCAGTACTTC. It codes for CANSGQIQETQYF. The rearrangement joins TRBV2 to TRBJ2-5; weak D call: TRBD1 (6 bases). The CDR3 extends over 13 amino acids. V was trimmed by 10 bases and J by 2 bases, leaving 14 bases between them. CDR1 is SNHLY, CDR2 FYNNEI, per germline.

This CDR3 is CASSKGLLSNNEQFF. In nucleotides, the CDR3 is TGTGCCAGCAGCAAAGGACTCCTATCGAACAATGAGCAGTTCTTC. The J gene is TRBJ2-1, the V gene TRBV9; perhaps TRBD2 as D (5 bases). Trimming took off 4 bases at V and 5 bases at J, with 16 bases between the two ends. This CDR3 is 15 amino acids long. The germline gives CDR1 SGDLS, CDR2 YYNGEE.

This clone has just a few counts. V usage is TRBV28 and J usage is TRBJ1-5; D not certain. CDR3 length equals 13 residues. The germline V gene encodes CDR1 MDHEN and CDR2 SYDVKM. V gave up 7 bases and J gave up 1 base, with 8 bases separating them. The CDR3 DNA sequence: TGTGCCAGCACCCGAGGCAGCAATCAGCCCCAGCATTTT. Protein product: CASTRGSNQPQHF.

The chain couples TRBV28 to TRBJ2-1, with TRBD2 matching over 15 bases. CDR1 and CDR2 from the germline V gene are MDHEN and SYDVKM. CDR3 length: 14 amino acids. With 5 bases clipped from V and 13 bases from J, the junction kept 6 bases outside the gene matches. DNA of the CDR3: TGTGCCAGCAGTGTCGGACTAGCGGGAGGGCGCCAGTTCTTC. The encoded protein is CASSVGLAGGRQFF. The full variable domain, completed using reference TRBV28 and TRBJ2-1, is DVKVTQSSRYLVKRTGEKVFLECVQDMDHENMFWYRQDPGLGLRLIYFSYDVKMKEKGDIPEGYSVSREKKERFSLILESASTNQTSMYLCASSVGLAGGRQFFGPGTRLTVL.

This chain connects TRBV19 to TRBJ1-5, with a tentative D call TRBD1 (5 bases). The CDR3 loop spans 13 amino acids. CDR1 is LNHDA and CDR2 is SQIVND in the germline V gene (reference sequence). V gave up 4 bases and J gave up 8 bases, with 12 bases separating them. In DNA form, the CDR3 reads TGTGCCAGTAGTACCGGGGGGTGGGAGCCCCAGCATTTT. It specifies CASSTGGWEPQHF.

The rearrangement links TRBV9 to TRBJ1-3; the match to TRBD1 covers 8 bases. CDR1 and CDR2 (germline): SGDLS, YYNGEE. The CDR3 covers 16 residues. J lost 0 bases, V lost 3 bases, and 5 bases had no gene match. The CDR3 loop is CASSGVTGASGNTIYF. In DNA form, the CDR3 reads TGTGCCAGCAGCGGGGTGACAGGGGCCTCTGGAAACACCATATATTTT.